The entry below gives a single T cell receptor (beta chain) sequence along with its context. The record originates from a study of T-cell memory formation after mild COVID-19. CDR3 length: 15 amino acids. V was pared by 4 bases and J by 9 bases, with 10 bases of the junction left unmatched. CDR1 SGHRS and CDR2 YFSETQ come from the germline V gene. MiXCR, run by TCRdb on the 5' RACE reads, gives a single entry per CDR3 protein. The data contain more than 300,000 distinct CDR3 sequences, approximately 13% of them singletons. Sample: PBMCs or a T cell subset sorted from them (not recorded which). This clonotype originated in a man younger than 35 who had mild COVID-19 (a few samples of this study predate the infection). Cell type and time point are not known. The chain has TRBV5-1 and TRBJ1-6, with 7 bases identical to TRBD1. The CDR3 protein is CASSGTTGVRSPLHF. The CDR3 DNA follows: TGCGCCAGCAGCGGAACCACAGGGGTACGTTCACCCCTCCACTTT. The full variable domain, with the rest looked up from reference TRBV5-1 and TRBJ1-6, is KAGVTQTPRYLIKTRGQQVTLSCSPISGHRSVSWYQQTPGQGLQFLFEYFSETQRNKGNFPGRFSGRQFSNSRSEMNVSTLELGDSALYLCASSGTTGVRSPLHFGNGTRLTVT.